Here is one T cell receptor beta chain with its context. Its antigen is still unknown. Profiling relied on immunoSEQ multiplex PCR, and the TCRdb table lists in-frame clones only, not all of them. The sample has a few hundred thousand clones, roughly two thirds seen once. Germline CDR1 reads SGHNT; CDR2 reads YENEEA. Between the trimmed V and J ends, which lost 3 bases and 1 base, there was a span of 3 bases. This CDR3 region has 13 residues. This sample stems from a study of cytotoxic CD8 clonotypes in ibrutinib-treated CLL. Study information: Within the patient group, under 12 were relapsed/refractory and some 16 treatment-naive, and approximately 17 were IGHV unmutated.

Findings and caveats of the study: At ibrutinib response, clonality increased, and at progression it declined back toward baseline.

The starting material was PBMCs, obtained after 36 months of ibrutinib treatment. The chain joins TRBV11-3 to TRBJ1-4, with D unresolved. This clonotype was obtained from a human donor with chronic lymphocytic leukemia. The CDR3 DNA sequence: TGTGCCAGCAGCTTGGGAACTAATGAAAAACTGTTTTTT. Translation gives CASSLGTNEKLFF. The complete variable domain, with remaining parts taken from reference TRBV11-3 and TRBJ1-4, reads EAGVVQSPRYKIIEKKQPVAFWCNPISGHNTLYWYLQNLGQGPELLIRYENEEAVDDSQLPKDRFSAERLKGVDSTLKIQPAELGDSAVYLCASSLGTNEKLFFGSGTQLSVL.